The rows below give T cell receptor beta chains drawn from one sample of a study of T cell changes during pregnancy in multiple sclerosis. Profiling relied on immunoSEQ multiplex PCR, and the TCRdb table lists in-frame clones only, not all of them. Of fewer than 70,000 clones listed, roughly 90% are singletons. Material: peripheral blood, obtained in the third trimester of pregnancy. These receptors were taken from a female donor with multiple sclerosis, enrolled in a pregnancy study. The CDR3 runs from the conserved cysteine through the conserved F or W. D genes are given only for firm matches. Clone size appears in some rows only: once, few, many, or a class for an expanded clone.

j_call clone_size d_call v_call cdr3_aa cdr3_nt
TRBJ2-7 NA NA TRBV9 CASSVGGSGWEQYF TGTGCCAGCAGCGTAGGAGGGTCAGGTTGGGAGCAGTACTTC
TRBJ1-1 few NA TRBV18 CASSTAGDTEAFF TGTGCCAGCTCAACAGCAGGGGACACTGAAGCTTTCTTT
TRBJ1-6 NA NA TRBV7-8 CASSFHRVGNSPLHF TGTGCCAGCAGCTTCCACAGGGTCGGAAATTCACCCCTCCACTTT
TRBJ1-2 NA NA TRBV12-5 CASGLGQSGGYTF TGTGCTAGTGGTTTGGGACAGTCAGGTGGCTACACCTTC
TRBJ2-1 few TRBD2 TRBV6-1 CASSEGLAGSNEQFF TGTGCCAGCAGTGAAGGACTAGCGGGGAGTAATGAGCAGTTCTTC
TRBJ1-3 once TRBD1 TRBV7-9 CASSLVAGGENTIYF TGTGCCAGCAGCTTAGTGGCAGGGGGTGAAAACACCATATATTTT
TRBJ2-5 NA TRBD2 TRBV7-7 CASSRAGAFQETQYF TGTGCTAGCAGCCGAGCGGGGGCCTTCCAAGAGACCCAGTACTTC
TRBJ2-3 NA NA TRBV2 CASSFQGGTDTQYF TGTGCCAGCAGTTTTCAGGGTGGCACAGATACGCAGTATTTT
TRBJ2-3 NA NA TRBV11-2 CASSPWRGGITDTQYF TGTGCCAGCAGCCCTTGGAGGGGGGGGATCACAGATACGCAGTATTTT
TRBJ2-3 NA NA TRBV9 CASSPSLGGRDTQYF TGTGCCAGCAGCCCGTCCTTGGGGGGACGGGATACGCAGTATTTT
TRBJ1-1 NA TRBD1 TRBV19 CASSSRGQNTEAFF TGTGCCAGTAGTAGCAGGGGGCAGAACACTGAAGCTTTCTTT
TRBJ1-6 NA NA TRBV9 CASSQDTAFYNSPLHF TGTGCCAGCAGCCAAGATACCGCGTTCTATAATTCACCCCTCCACTTT
TRBJ2-4 NA NA TRBV4-2 CASSQVQAAGADIQYF TGTGCCAGCAGCCAAGTGCAAGCGGCAGGAGCGGACATTCAGTACTTC
TRBJ1-4 NA TRBD1 TRBV5-6 CASSPDRDVATNEKLFF TGTGCCAGCAGCCCCGACAGGGACGTAGCTACTAATGAAAAACTGTTTTTT
TRBJ1-3 NA NA TRBV5-6 CASSLVGSGNTIYF TGTGCCAGCAGCTTGGTCGGCTCTGGAAACACCATATATTTT